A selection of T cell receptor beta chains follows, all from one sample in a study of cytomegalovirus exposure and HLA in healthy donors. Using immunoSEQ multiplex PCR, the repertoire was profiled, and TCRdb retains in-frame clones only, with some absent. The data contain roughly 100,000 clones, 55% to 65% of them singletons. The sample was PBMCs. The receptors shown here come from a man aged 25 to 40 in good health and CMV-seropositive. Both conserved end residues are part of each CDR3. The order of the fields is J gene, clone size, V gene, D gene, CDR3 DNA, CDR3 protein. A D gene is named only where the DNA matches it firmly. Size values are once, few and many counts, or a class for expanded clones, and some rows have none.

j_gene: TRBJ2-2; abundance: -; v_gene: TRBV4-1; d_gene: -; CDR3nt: TGCGCCAGCAGCCAGCCCTTTGGTGGGCGCACCGGGGAGCTGTTTTTT; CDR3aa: CASSQPFGGRTGELFF
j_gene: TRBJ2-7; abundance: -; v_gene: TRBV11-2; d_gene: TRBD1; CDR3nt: TGTGCCAGCAGCCTCTGGCAGGGGGCATCCTACGAGCAGTACTTC; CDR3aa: CASSLWQGASYEQYF
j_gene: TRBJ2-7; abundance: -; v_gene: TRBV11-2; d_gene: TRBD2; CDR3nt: TGTGCCAGCAGCCCTAGCGGGGAGTACGAGCAGTACTTC; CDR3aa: CASSPSGEYEQYF
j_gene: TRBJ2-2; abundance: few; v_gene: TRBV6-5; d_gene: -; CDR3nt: TGTGCCAGCATCAGGGAGGACACCGGGGAGCTGTTTTTT; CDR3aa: CASIREDTGELFF
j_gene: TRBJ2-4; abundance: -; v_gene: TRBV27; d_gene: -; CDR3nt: TGTGCCAGCGGCCGACTTACTCAGGCCAAAAACATTCAGTACTTC; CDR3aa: CASGRLTQAKNIQYF
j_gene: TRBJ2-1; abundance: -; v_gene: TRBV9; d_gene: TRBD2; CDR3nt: TGTGCCAGCAGCGTAGGTAGCGGGGTTTACAATGAGCAGTTCTTC; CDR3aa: CASSVGSGVYNEQFF
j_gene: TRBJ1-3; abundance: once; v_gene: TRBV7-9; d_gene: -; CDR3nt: TGTGCCAGTAGCGATGCGAGGGACACCATATATTTT; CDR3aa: CASSDARDTIYF
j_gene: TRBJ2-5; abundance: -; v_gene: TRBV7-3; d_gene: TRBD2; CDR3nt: TGTGCCAGCAGCTCCGGGGGGGGTTCACAAGAGACCCAGTACTTC; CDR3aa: CASSSGGGSQETQYF
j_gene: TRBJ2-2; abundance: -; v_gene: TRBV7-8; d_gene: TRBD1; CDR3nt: TGTGCCAGCAGCCGACTCGGACAGGGAGTAGGCGGGGAGCTGTTTTTT; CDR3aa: CASSRLGQGVGGELFF
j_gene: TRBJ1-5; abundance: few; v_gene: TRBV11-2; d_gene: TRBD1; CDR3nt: TGTGCCAGCAGCTGGGGGACAGCCTACAATCAGCCCCAGCATTTT; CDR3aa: CASSWGTAYNQPQHF
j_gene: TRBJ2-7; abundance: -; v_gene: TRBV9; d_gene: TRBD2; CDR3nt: TGTGCCAGCAGCGTGGCGGGGGGGACTCCGGGGGAGCAGTACTTC; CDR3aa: CASSVAGGTPGEQYF
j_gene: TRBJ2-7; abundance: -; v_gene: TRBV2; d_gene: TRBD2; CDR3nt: TGTGCCAGCTCAGAAGGGCAGCGGGGGCCTGACTTC; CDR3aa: CASSEGQRGPDF
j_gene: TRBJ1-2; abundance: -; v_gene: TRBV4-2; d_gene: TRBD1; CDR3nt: TGTGCCAGCAGCCAAGTGGAGCAGGGGGATGGCTACACCTTC; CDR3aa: CASSQVEQGDGYTF
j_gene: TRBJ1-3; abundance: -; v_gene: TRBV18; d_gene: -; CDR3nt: TGTGCCAGCTCACCAGCCCCCCCAGGGTCTGGAAACACCATATATTTT; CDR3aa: CASSPAPPGSGNTIYF
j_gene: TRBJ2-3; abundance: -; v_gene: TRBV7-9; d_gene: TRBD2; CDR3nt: TGTGCCAGCAGCTGGGGACTAGCGGGGCCAGATACGCAGTATTTT; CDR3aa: CASSWGLAGPDTQYF
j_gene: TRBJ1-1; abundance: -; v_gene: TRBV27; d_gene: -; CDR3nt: TGTGCCAGCAGTCTCCTCTCCCGCGGAAATGAAGCTTTCTTT; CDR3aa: CASSLLSRGNEAFF
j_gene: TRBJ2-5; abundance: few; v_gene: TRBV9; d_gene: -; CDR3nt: TGTGCCAGCAGCAGCTGGGACGGGGGGACCCAGTACTTC; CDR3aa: CASSSWDGGTQYF